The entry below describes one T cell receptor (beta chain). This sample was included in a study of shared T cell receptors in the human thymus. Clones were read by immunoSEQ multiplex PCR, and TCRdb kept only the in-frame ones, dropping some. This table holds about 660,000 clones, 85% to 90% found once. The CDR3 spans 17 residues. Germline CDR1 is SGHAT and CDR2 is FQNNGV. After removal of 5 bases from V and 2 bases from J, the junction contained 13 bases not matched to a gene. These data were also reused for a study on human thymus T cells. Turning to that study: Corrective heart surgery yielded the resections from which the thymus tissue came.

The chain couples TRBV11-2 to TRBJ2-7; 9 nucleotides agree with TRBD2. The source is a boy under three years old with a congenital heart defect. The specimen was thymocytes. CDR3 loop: CASSGGTSSAFTYEQYF. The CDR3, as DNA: TGTGCCAGCAGCGGCGGGACTAGCAGTGCCTTTACCTACGAGCAGTACTTC.